The 28 T cell receptor beta chains in this list originate from one sample, sequenced in a study of CD8 T cells in Susac syndrome. Random hexamers served to reverse transcribe roughly 0.45 to 1 ug RNA. TCRdb recomputed calls from the immunoSEQ multiplex PCR reads with MiXCR, one row per CDR3 protein. In the table there are under 200,000 distinct CDR3 sequences, roughly nine tenths of which are singletons. Sequencing input: CD4+ T cells from PBMCs. All receptors come from a human donor with Susac syndrome.

V gene TRBV18 combines with J gene TRBJ1-2; a possible D gene is TRBD1 (6 bases). The CDR3 loop spans 13 amino acids. Germline V gives CDR1 KGHSH, CDR2 LQKENI. Trimming stripped 2 bases from V and 7 bases from J, with 11 bases between. CDR3 sequence: CASSPGGAGGYTF. The DNA for the CDR3 is TGTGCCAGCTCACCAGGGGGCGCAGGTGGCTACACCTTC.

J is TRBJ2-7 and V is TRBV4-2; D remains ambiguous. V was pared by 1 base and J by 2 bases, with 12 bases between. CDR1 is LGHNA, CDR2 YNFKEQ, per germline. The CDR3 length is 15 residues. In DNA, the CDR3 is TGTGCCAGCAGCCAAGCAAACGGTTTAACCTACGAGCAGTACTTC. This encodes CASSQANGLTYEQYF.

The DNA of the CDR3 is TGCAGCGTTGAGGGGCAGGGGGAAGCCGCAGATACGCAGTATTTT. Amino acids: CSVEGQGEAADTQYF. The chain employs TRBV29-1 and TRBJ2-3; TRBD1 matches at 7 bases. CDR3 length: 15 residues. Germline trimming cut 3 bases from V and 4 bases from J; bases unmatched to any gene: 10. Germline V lookup: CDR1 SQVTM, CDR2 ANQGSEA.

The rearrangement joins TRBV20-1 to TRBJ2-7; D is ambiguous. This CDR3 contains 15 residues. In germline, CDR1 is DFQATT, CDR2 SNEGSKA (reference sequence). V gave up 4 bases and J gave up 2 bases, with 18 bases separating them. As DNA, the CDR3 is TGCAGTGCTAAAAAAGGGTATAGTTCGGCCTACGAGCAGTACTTC. Its protein product is CSAKKGYSSAYEQYF.

The chain links TRBV2 to TRBJ2-1; no firm D call. The V end lost 5 bases, the J end lost 8 bases, and 10 bases lay between the germline ends. CDR1 and CDR2 from the germline V gene are SNHLY and FYNNEI. The CDR3 has 12 residues. The CDR3 is CASSHQADEQFF. The CDR3 DNA is TGTGCCAGCAGTCACCAGGCGGATGAGCAGTTCTTC.

V is TRBV7-3 and J is TRBJ2-2; 7 bases are shared with TRBD1. CDR1 and CDR2 (germline): SGHTA, FQGTGA. There are 13 residues in the CDR3. J was trimmed by 6 bases and V by 5 bases; bases with no gene match: 3. As DNA, the CDR3 is TGTGCCAGCAGCCCCGACAGGGCCGGGGAGCTGTTTTTT. Protein product: CASSPDRAGELFF.

The chain uses TRBV19 and TRBJ2-7, with a weak D call TRBD1 (5 bases). With 3 bases removed from V and 4 bases from J, the gap between germline ends came to 13 bases. Germline V gene data show CDR1 as LNHDA and CDR2 as SQIVND (reference sequence). This CDR3 region has 14 residues. DNA of the CDR3: TGTGCCAGTAGTATCGGCCAGGGAAGGTACGAGCAGTACTTC. Protein sequence: CASSIGQGRYEQYF.

The V gene is TRBV19, the J gene TRBJ2-5; D is uncertain. Per the germline V gene, CDR1 is LNHDA and CDR2 is SQIVND (reference sequence). With 4 bases removed from V and 4 bases from J, the gap between germline ends came to 7 bases. This CDR3 comprises 12 residues. In DNA form, the CDR3 reads TGTGCCAGTAGTAGAACGGGAGAGACCCAGTACTTC. This translates into CASSRTGETQYF.

The V and J genes are TRBV7-2 and TRBJ1-6; the match to TRBD1 covers 7 bases. V was pared by 6 bases and J by 2 bases, with 4 bases of the junction left unmatched. The CDR3 loop spans 15 amino acids. The germline gives CDR1 SGHTA, CDR2 FQGNSA. CDR3 sequence reads: CASSPGQAYNSPLHF. In DNA form, the CDR3 reads TGTGCCAGCAGTCCCGGACAGGCCTATAATTCACCCCTCCACTTT.

The chain has TRBV20-1 and TRBJ2-1; tentatively, D is TRBD1 or TRBD2 (5 bases each). V dropped 6 bases and J dropped 4 bases, with 16 bases sitting between them. The CDR3 spans 14 residues. Germline V gene sequence: CDR1 DFQATT, CDR2 SNEGSKA (reference sequence). CDR3 DNA: TGCAGTGCGGGAGACAGTGGATTTTACAATGAGCAGTTCTTC. It translates to CSAGDSGFYNEQFF.

The CDR3 DNA sequence: TGTGCCAGCAGGTCAGCAGGGTCTCAGCCCCAGCATTTT. Protein sequence: CASRSAGSQPQHF. The chain joins TRBV27 to TRBJ1-5; the D gene is possibly TRBD1 (5 bases). The germline V and J ends were trimmed by 6 bases and 6 bases, with 12 bases remaining between them. CDR3 length: 13 residues. Germline assignment: CDR1 MNHEY and CDR2 SMNVEV (reference sequence).

The chain carries TRBV5-4 and TRBJ2-1; either TRBD1 or TRBD2 may supply D (5 bases each). Trimming shortened V by 1 base and J by 3 bases, and 11 bases separated the two germline ends. CDR3 length: 15 residues. CDR1 and CDR2 from the germline V gene are SGHNT and YYREEE (reference sequence). The CDR3: CASSLPGTVYNEQFF. CDR3 bases: TGTGCCAGCAGCTTGCCAGGGACGGTCTACAATGAGCAGTTCTTC.

This clonotype was seen a handful of times. The CDR3 nucleotides are TGTGCCAGCAGTTCCAAGTACGAGCAGTACTTC. This sequence encodes CASSSKYEQYF. The V gene is TRBV6-5, the J gene TRBJ2-7; D ambiguous. The CDR3 totals 11 residues. The V gene's germline CDR1 is MNHEY and CDR2 SVGAGI. Trimming removed 4 bases at V and 4 bases at J, with 5 bases between.

This chain joins TRBV2 and TRBJ2-7; 8 bases agree with TRBD2. Per germline, CDR1 SNHLY and CDR2 FYNNEI. CDR3 size: 16 residues. Trimming took 5 bases from V and 2 from J; bases not matched to a gene: 11. The CDR3 protein is CASSKTSGPPTYEQYF. CDR3 coding DNA: TGTGCCAGCAGTAAAACTAGCGGACCCCCAACCTACGAGCAGTACTTC. Together with reference TRBV2 and TRBJ2-7, the CDR3 gives the full variable domain: EPEVTQTPSHQVTQMGQEVILRCVPISNHLYFYWYRQILGQKVEFLVSFYNNEISEKSEIFDDQFSVERPDGSNFTLKIRSTKLEDSAMYFCASSKTSGPPTYEQYFGPGTRLTVT.

The chain joins TRBV6-1 to TRBJ1-1, with D possibly matching TRBD1 (5 bases). Germline V gene data show CDR1 as MNHNS and CDR2 as SASEGT. The CDR3 has 12 amino acids. V lost 6 bases to trimming and J lost 7 bases, with 12 bases between them. CDR3 in amino acids: CASSGTTDEAFF. CDR3 bases: TGTGCCAGCAGCGGGACGACCGATGAAGCTTTCTTT.

The gene calls are TRBV30 and TRBJ2-7; possibly TRBD1 for D (5 bases). Germline values: CDR1 GTSNPN, CDR2 SVGIG (reference sequence). CDR3 length: 14 amino acids. Deletions cut 2 bases from V and 2 bases from J, with 13 bases between. The CDR3 DNA reads TGTGCCTGGAGTCGGCAGGGTTCTCCCTACGAGCAGTACTTC. This codes for CAWSRQGSPYEQYF.

J is TRBJ2-7 and V is TRBV18, with 10 bases matching TRBD2. Germline CDR1 and CDR2: KGHSH and LQKENI. Germline trimming cut 0 bases from V and 5 bases from J; bases unmatched to any gene: 7. The CDR3 is 16 amino acids. CDR3 region: CASSPPKRGGVDEQYF. CDR3 DNA: TGTGCCAGCTCACCACCCAAGCGGGGGGGCGTGGACGAGCAGTACTTC.

This clonotype was detected only once. The DNA for the CDR3 is TGTGCCAGCAGCCCATCGGGGGACAGGGGGTTCTCCTACGAGCAGTACTTC. It is translated as CASSPSGDRGFSYEQYF. The chain recombines TRBV11-2 with TRBJ2-7, with 11 bases identical to TRBD1. The length of the CDR3 is 17 residues. Germline V gene sequence: CDR1 SGHAT, CDR2 FQNNGV. Trimming took 5 bases from V and 0 from J; bases not matched to a gene: 9.

The chain carries TRBV6-1 and TRBJ1-2; 7 nucleotides align to TRBD1. Germline lookup yields CDR1 MNHNS and CDR2 SASEGT. This CDR3 has 15 amino acids. The J segment lost 8 bases and the V segment lost 3 bases, leaving 12 bases of the junction unmatched. The CDR3 loop is CASSELTGKRIGYTF. The CDR3 coding sequence is TGTGCCAGCAGTGAGTTGACAGGGAAACGGATCGGCTACACCTTC.

The chain couples TRBV20-1 to TRBJ2-1; D could derive from TRBD1 or TRBD2 (5 bases each). V was shortened by 6 bases and J by 6 bases, with 12 bases between the two germline ends. Germline V gene sequence: CDR1 DFQATT, CDR2 SNEGSKA (reference sequence). The CDR3 runs 12 residues. The DNA of the CDR3 is TGCAGTGCCCTCGCAGGGACCAATGAGCAGTTCTTC. Its protein is CSALAGTNEQFF.

This chain connects TRBV20-1 to TRBJ1-2; 11 bases are a match to TRBD1. There are 14 residues in the CDR3. Germline trimming cut 6 bases from V and 6 bases from J; bases unmatched to any gene: 9. Germline lookup yields CDR1 DFQATT and CDR2 SNEGSKA (reference sequence). CDR3 in amino acids: CSAATGQGVHGYTF. CDR3 DNA: TGCAGTGCGGCGACGGGACAGGGGGTCCATGGCTACACCTTC.

The chain uses TRBV18 and TRBJ2-1, with TRBD2 matching over 13 bases. The CDR3 length is 17 residues. Per germline, CDR1 KGHSH and CDR2 LQKENI. J lost 6 bases, V lost 1 base, and 6 bases had no gene match. This CDR3 is CASSPLVGLAGVNEQFF. CDR3 DNA sequence: TGTGCCAGCTCACCACTGGTTGGACTAGCGGGAGTCAATGAGCAGTTCTTC.

This clonotype appeared once. This chain connects TRBV6-5 to TRBJ2-1; TRBD2 is a possible D gene (6 bases). The germline V and J ends were trimmed by 2 bases and 7 bases, with 18 bases remaining between them. CDR3 length: 16 residues. In germline, CDR1 is MNHEY, CDR2 SVGAGI. The DNA for the CDR3 is TGTGCCAGCAGTTACGGTGGCGGGGCGAATGGGAATGAGCAGTTCTTC. This gives the protein CASSYGGGANGNEQFF.

The rearrangement uses TRBV2 and TRBJ2-1; TRBD2 matches 10 bases. V lost 4 bases and J lost 3; bases outside the gene matches: 3. The germline gives CDR1 SNHLY, CDR2 FYNNEI. The CDR3 has 15 amino acids. CDR3 DNA: TGTGCCAGCAGTGCTAGCGGGAGCGGCTACAATGAGCAGTTCTTC. Its translation is CASSASGSGYNEQFF.

This chain links TRBV9 with TRBJ2-7, with 9 bases that match TRBD1. CDR1 and CDR2 (germline): SGDLS, YYNGEE. Trimming took 0 bases from V and 1 from J; bases not matched to a gene: 5. The CDR3 has 16 amino acids. As DNA, the CDR3 is TGTGCCAGCAGCGTAGGTGGGGGGACAGGGTCCTACGAGCAGTACTTC. This sequence encodes CASSVGGGTGSYEQYF.

The V and J genes are TRBV5-4 and TRBJ2-7; 13 nucleotides align to TRBD2. Per the germline V gene, CDR1 is SGHNT and CDR2 is YYREEE (reference sequence). The ends lost 3 bases at V and 4 bases at J; junction bases unmatched: 4. The CDR3 extends over 15 amino acids. CDR3 nucleotide sequence: TGTGCCAGCAGCTCGTGGACTAGCGGGGGATACGAGCAGTACTTC. This encodes CASSSWTSGGYEQYF.

The chain links TRBV20-1 to TRBJ2-1; 8 bases align to TRBD2. In germline, CDR1 is DFQATT, CDR2 SNEGSKA (reference sequence). V lost 2 bases, J lost 6 bases, and 3 bases stayed unmatched. The CDR3 is 13 amino acids. The CDR3 DNA is TGCAGTGCTAGAATTACTAGCGGCAATGAGCAGTTCTTC. Protein product: CSARITSGNEQFF.

This rearrangement joins TRBV15 to TRBJ2-4, with D possibly TRBD1 on 6 matching bases. Trimming removed 0 bases at V and 4 bases at J, with 10 bases between. In germline, CDR1 is LNHNV, CDR2 YYDKDF (reference sequence). This CDR3 has 15 residues. CDR3 in amino acids: CATSRDWTAKNIQYF. The CDR3 DNA follows: TGTGCCACCAGCAGAGATTGGACAGCAAAAAACATTCAGTACTTC.